These 16 T cell receptor beta chains were sequenced from one sample in a study of T-cell reconstitution after alpha-beta-depleted transplantation in children. During its preparation, the TCRbeta library received unique molecular identifiers. TCRdb redid the calling of the PCR reads with MiXCR, one entry per CDR3 protein. Of fewer than 750,000 distinct CDR3 sequences listed, roughly 24% are singletons. Sequenced material: PBMCs, mostly from graft donor cells, taken 360 days after TCRalphabeta/CD19-depleted stem cell transplant. The receptors originated from a boy younger than two who had a stem cell transplant for acute myeloid leukemia, so the T cells may come from the graft donor.

This chain uses TRBV4-3 with TRBJ2-7, with TRBD2 identical over 15 bases. This CDR3 is 20 amino acids long. The V gene end was trimmed by 0 bases and the J gene end by 1 base; junction bases not matched to a gene: 10. The germline V gene has CDR1 LGHNA and CDR2 YSLEER. CDR3 in amino acids: CASSQDKAGLAGGFSYEQYF. The CDR3 DNA reads as TGCGCCAGCAGCCAAGATAAAGCGGGACTAGCGGGGGGTTTTTCCTACGAGCAGTACTTC.

This clonotype was counted a few times. The chain joins TRBV12-3 or TRBV12-4 to TRBJ1-2; D is perhaps TRBD1 (6 bases). Trimming stripped 9 bases from V and 2 bases from J, with 16 bases between. CDR3 length: 14 residues. CDR3: CASRGSGQNYGYTF. In DNA, the CDR3 is TGTGCCAGTCGGGGCTCGGGACAAAACTATGGCTACACCTTC.

The rearrangement joins TRBV5-1 to TRBJ2-7; no clear D gene. This CDR3 has 14 residues. V lost 2 bases and J 1 base, leaving 10 bases between the germline ends. The germline gives CDR1 SGHRS, CDR2 YFSETQ. CDR3 coding DNA: TGCGCCAGCAGCTTTATACCCTTATCCTACGAGCAGTACTTC. Encoded protein: CASSFIPLSYEQYF.

This clonotype was counted many times. The J gene is TRBJ1-1, the V gene TRBV6-5, with unresolved D. V was cut by 4 bases and J by 1 base, with 13 bases left in between. The CDR3 is 15 amino acids. The germline V gene encodes CDR1 MNHEY and CDR2 SVGAGI. CDR3 sequence (DNA): TGTGCCAGCAGTTCCTCTATTCCTCGGAACACTGAAGCTTTCTTT. Amino acids: CASSSSIPRNTEAFF.

This clonotype was observed at least ten times. The V call is TRBV12-3 or TRBV12-4, the J call TRBJ2-7; the D gene is possibly TRBD1 (7 bases). This CDR3 contains 14 residues. Trimming removed 6 bases from V and 5 bases from J, with 17 bases in between. CDR3 region: CASSPGGGADEQYF. The CDR3 DNA sequence: TGTGCCAGCAGCCCAGGAGGGGGCGCGGACGAGCAGTACTTC.

This chain joins TRBV19 and TRBJ2-5; D unclear. There are 12 residues in the CDR3. Germline CDR1 LNHDA, CDR2 SQIVND (reference sequence). Deletions cut 10 bases from V and 3 bases from J, with 12 bases between. CDR3 nucleotides: TGTGCCACTGTGGATCGAGAAGAGACCCAGTACTTC. Its protein product is CATVDREETQYF. The variable domain in full, completed from reference TRBV19 and TRBJ2-5, reads DGGITQSPKYLFRKEGQNVTLSCEQNLNHDAMYWYRQDPGQGLRLIYYSQIVNDFQKGDIAEGYSVSREKKESFPLTVTSAQKNPTAFYLCATVDREETQYFGPGTRLLVL.

The genes are TRBV2 and TRBJ2-2, with D possibly called TRBD1 or TRBD2 (7 bases each). Per the germline V gene, CDR1 is SNHLY and CDR2 is FYNNEI. The CDR3 consists of 14 residues. The CDR3 loop reads CTSPSQGGDRELFF. The CDR3 region has the DNA TGTACCTCCCCGAGCCAGGGGGGGGACCGGGAGCTGTTTTTT.

The chain recombines TRBV12-3 or TRBV12-4 with TRBJ2-7; TRBD2 is a possible D gene (7 bases). V dropped 3 bases and J dropped 6 bases, with 18 bases sitting between them. This CDR3 spans 15 amino acids. CDR3: CASSFESRGGSEQYF. Here the CDR3 DNA reads TGTGCCAGCAGTTTTGAGTCCAGGGGAGGGAGCGAGCAGTACTTC.

This rearrangement joins TRBV2 to TRBJ2-1; the D gene is possibly TRBD2 (5 bases). Germline CDR1 is SNHLY and CDR2 is FYNNEI. This CDR3 is built from 15 residues. Trimming shortened V by 7 bases and J by 3 bases, and 16 bases separated the two germline ends. CDR3 DNA: TGTGCCAGCAAAGCGGACGGGCCCAGCTACAATGAGCAGTTCTTC. Its translation is CASKADGPSYNEQFF.

Many counts were recorded for this clonotype. The chain carries TRBV5-1 and TRBJ2-1, with 8 positions matching TRBD2. After removal of 2 bases from V and 5 bases from J, the junction contained 6 bases not matched to a gene. Germline CDR1 reads SGHRS; CDR2 reads YFSETQ. The length of the CDR3 is 15 residues. The CDR3 region has the DNA TGCGCCAGCAGCTTACAGCGGGGGCTCGACAATGAGCAGTTCTTC. Its translation is CASSLQRGLDNEQFF.

This clonotype was detected a few times. The chain links TRBV6-2 or TRBV6-3 to TRBJ2-1; TRBD1 might be the D (5 bases). Germline values: CDR1 MNHEY, CDR2 SVGEGT. CDR3 length: 13 residues. V lost 4 bases, J lost 10 bases, and 14 bases lay in between. The CDR3 region has the DNA TGTGCCAGCAGTTTACTTACGACAGCAGAGCAGTTCTTC. Residues: CASSLLTTAEQFF.

This clonotype appeared a few times. CDR3 region: CASSLWTAPGTDTQYF. Here the CDR3 DNA reads TGTGCCAGCAGCTTATGGACAGCCCCAGGGACAGATACGCAGTATTTT. The V and J genes are TRBV7-6 and TRBJ2-3; possible D gene TRBD1, 6 bases. The CDR3 length is 16 residues. V dropped 2 bases and J dropped 3 bases, with 15 bases sitting between them. Germline loops: CDR1 SGHVS, CDR2 FNYEAQ.

The J gene is TRBJ2-5, the V gene TRBV6-5, with TRBD1 identical over 10 bases. The germline gives CDR1 MNHEY, CDR2 SVGAGI. The CDR3 runs to 15 residues. Losses at the gene ends were 2 bases for V and 4 bases for J; bases not matched to a gene: 4. The CDR3 DNA is TGTGCCAGCAGTTACGGGACAGGGGCCGGAGAGACCCAGTACTTC. It encodes CASSYGTGAGETQYF.

The chain uses TRBV7-2 and TRBJ1-4; 7 positions agree with TRBD1. The germline V gene encodes CDR1 SGHTA and CDR2 FQGNSA. V lost 2 bases and J lost 10; bases outside the gene matches: 10. The CDR3 runs to 15 residues. This CDR3 reads CASSLQGTAGGKLFF. The CDR3 region has the DNA TGTGCCAGCAGCTTACAGGGGACAGCGGGAGGAAAACTGTTTTTT. The complete variable domain, with remaining parts taken from reference TRBV7-2 and TRBJ1-4, reads GAGVSQSPSNKVTEKGKDVELRCDPISGHTALYWYRQSLGQGLEFLIYFQGNSAPDKSGLPSDRFSAERTGGSVSTLTIQRTQQEDSAVYLCASSLQGTAGGKLFFGSGTQLSVL.

The V gene is TRBV12-3 or TRBV12-4, the J gene TRBJ2-7, with 7 bases that match TRBD1. J lost 4 bases, V lost 1 base, and 7 bases had no gene match. The CDR3 length is 15 residues. CDR3: CASSLGGGEIYEQYF. The CDR3 DNA is TGTGCCAGCAGTTTAGGAGGGGGCGAAATATACGAGCAGTACTTC.

This clonotype has a handful of counts. The rearrangement uses TRBV6-1 and TRBJ2-3; tentative D call: TRBD1 (6 bases). The V end lost 6 bases, the J end lost 5 bases, and 12 bases lay between the germline ends. The CDR3 runs to 13 residues. In germline, CDR1 is MNHNS, CDR2 SASEGT. The CDR3 DNA is TGTGCCAGCAGCTCAGGGGCGGAAGATACGCAGTATTTT. Translated: CASSSGAEDTQYF.